Presented here are 8 T cell receptor beta chains from one specimen sequenced in a study of blood T cell repertoires in COVID-19. This table comes from immunoSEQ multiplex PCR, and its TCRdb copy is limited to in-frame clones, with some not included. Among 200,000 to 250,000 clones listed, 75% to 90% were seen once. Sequencing input: peripheral blood. The receptors come from a woman aged 70-85 years with COVID-19, enrolled during active disease.

This sequence joins TRBV3-1 (or the pseudogene TRBV3-2) and TRBJ2-2; D gene ambiguous. The V end lost 1 base, the J end lost 1 base, and 7 bases lay between the germline ends. Germline V gene data show CDR1 as LGHDT and CDR2 as YNNKEL (reference sequence). The CDR3 loop spans 15 amino acids. CDR3 nucleotide sequence: TGTGCCAGCAGCCAAGGCAGTTTGAACACCGGGGAGCTGTTTTTT. Translated: CASSQGSLNTGELFF.

The chain is built from TRBV19 and TRBJ1-5; TRBD1 matches 7 bases. Germline V gene data show CDR1 as LNHDA and CDR2 as SQIVND (reference sequence). Trimming cost V 5 bases and J 0 bases; bases outside gene matches: 1. The CDR3 is 14 residues long. The CDR3 sequence is CASSRQGSNQPQHF. CDR3 DNA: TGTGCCAGTAGTCGACAGGGTAGCAATCAGCCCCAGCATTTT.

The chain carries TRBV11-2 and TRBJ1-6; 10 nucleotides line up with TRBD1. Germline V gene data show CDR1 as SGHAT and CDR2 as FQNNGV. CDR3 size: 15 residues. Trimming took 4 bases from V and 10 from J; bases not matched to a gene: 7. The CDR3 protein is CASSSIGQGGSPLHF. For the CDR3, the DNA is TGTGCCAGCAGCTCCATTGGACAGGGGGGGTCACCCCTCCACTTT.

The CDR3 spells CASSRGGGDTQYF. CDR3 DNA sequence: TGTGCCAGCAGCCGTGGGGGAGGAGATACGCAGTATTTT. V gene TRBV7-3 combines with J gene TRBJ2-3; a possible D gene is TRBD2 (6 bases). CDR1 is SGHTA and CDR2 is FQGTGA in the germline V gene. The CDR3 covers 13 residues. V was clipped by 5 bases and J by 5 bases, with 11 bases between them.

The sample holds one count of this clone. The chain links TRBV19 to TRBJ1-2; a possible D gene is TRBD1 (6 bases). V gave up 1 base and J gave up 7 bases, with 13 bases separating them. There are 14 residues in the CDR3. Per germline, CDR1 LNHDA and CDR2 SQIVND (reference sequence). The CDR3 nucleotides read TGTGCCAGTAGTATAGGTGCACAGGGAACTGGCTACACCTTC. Amino acids: CASSIGAQGTGYTF.

This clone was detected many times. Other DNA sequences in this sample translate to the same CDR3. The J gene is TRBJ2-7, the V gene TRBV6-5; D may be TRBD1 (6 bases). V lost 6 bases, J lost 1 base, and 13 bases lay in between. The germline CDR1 and CDR2 sequences are MNHEY and SVGAGI. The CDR3 is made up of 14 amino acids. In DNA, the CDR3 is TGTGCCAGCAGACCGGGACAAAATTCCTACGAGCAGTACTTC. Translating gives CASRPGQNSYEQYF.

V gene TRBV5-4 combines with J gene TRBJ2-5, with 11 bases fitting TRBD2. The CDR3 contains 15 residues. V trimming: 5 bases; J trimming: 5 bases; junction bases outside the gene matches: 8. Germline V gene sequence: CDR1 SGHNT, CDR2 YYREEE (reference sequence). The CDR3 DNA reads as TGTGCCAGCAGGTTAGCGGGAGGGCCTTGGGAGACCCAGTACTTC. This codes for CASRLAGGPWETQYF.

In DNA, the CDR3 is TGTGCCAGCAGCCCCGGCCAGGGTAGTGGAGAGACCCAGTACTTC. It is translated as CASSPGQGSGETQYF. This chain connects TRBV7-2 to TRBJ2-5; possibly TRBD1 for D (5 bases). The CDR3 is 15 residues long. Looked up from germline, CDR1 is SGHTA and CDR2 is FQGNSA. Trimming pared 5 bases from V and 4 bases from J, leaving 17 bases between.